This T cell receptor beta chain was captured by sequencing in a study of Ad26.COV2.S vaccination and SARS-CoV-2 variants. Regarding the study as a whole: Similar non-spike TCR breadth was observed in recipients of vaccine and of placebo.

Specified treatment: roughly 18 received Ad26.COV2.S at low or high dose, single or two shots; about 5 received placebo; per-sample allocation not given. Repertoires come from day 63 after the first vaccine or placebo injection. The shot given was an Ad26 vector that makes Wuhan-strain SARS-CoV-2 spike. In regard to this clone: Its antigen is as yet unknown.

Generated by immunoSEQ multiplex PCR, the TCRdb table keeps only in-frame clones and is missing some. Of more than 250,000 clones listed, around 87% are singletons. The clonotype originates from a person between 18 and 59 years old who received the Ad26.COV2.S COVID-19 vaccine or a placebo. The source material was peripheral blood, sampled in a trial of Ad26.COV2.S vaccine versus placebo.

For the CDR3, the DNA is TGTGCCAGCAGCCAAGACAGTGCCGGAAACACCATATATTTT. Translating it yields CASSQDSAGNTIYF. V and J are TRBV3-1 (or the pseudogene TRBV3-2) and TRBJ1-3; the D is unclear. Germline V CDR1 and CDR2: LGHDT, YNNKEL (reference sequence). V lost 0 bases and J 4 bases, leaving 7 bases between the germline ends. This CDR3 region has 14 residues.